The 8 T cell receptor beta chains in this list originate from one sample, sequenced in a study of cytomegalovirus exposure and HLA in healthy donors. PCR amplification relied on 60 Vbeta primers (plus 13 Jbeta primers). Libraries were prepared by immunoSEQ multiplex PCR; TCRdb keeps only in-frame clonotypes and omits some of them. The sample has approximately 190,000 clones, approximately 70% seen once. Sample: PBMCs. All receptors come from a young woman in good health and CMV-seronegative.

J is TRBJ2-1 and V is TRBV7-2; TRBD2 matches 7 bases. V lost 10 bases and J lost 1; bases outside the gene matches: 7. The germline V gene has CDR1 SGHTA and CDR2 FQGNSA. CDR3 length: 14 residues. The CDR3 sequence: CATKRGGSYNEQFF. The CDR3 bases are TGTGCCACCAAGCGGGGAGGGTCCTACAATGAGCAGTTCTTC. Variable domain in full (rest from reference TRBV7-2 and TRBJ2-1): GAGVSQSPSNKVTEKGKDVELRCDPISGHTALYWYRQSLGQGLEFLIYFQGNSAPDKSGLPSDRFSAERTGGSVSTLTIQRTQQEDSAVYLCATKRGGSYNEQFFGPGTRLTVL.

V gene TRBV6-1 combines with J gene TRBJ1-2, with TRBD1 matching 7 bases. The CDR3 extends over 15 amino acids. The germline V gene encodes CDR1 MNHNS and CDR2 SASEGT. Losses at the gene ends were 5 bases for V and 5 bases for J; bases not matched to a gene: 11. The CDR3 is CASSTNRGGHYGYTF. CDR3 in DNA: TGTGCCAGCAGTACTAACAGGGGAGGTCATTATGGCTACACCTTC.

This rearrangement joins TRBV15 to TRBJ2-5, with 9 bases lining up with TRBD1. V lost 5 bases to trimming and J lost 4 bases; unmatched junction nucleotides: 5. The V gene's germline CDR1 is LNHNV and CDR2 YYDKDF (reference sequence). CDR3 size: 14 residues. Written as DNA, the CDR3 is TGTGCCACCAGCCCCCAGACAGGGGGAGAGACCCAGTACTTC. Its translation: CATSPQTGGETQYF.

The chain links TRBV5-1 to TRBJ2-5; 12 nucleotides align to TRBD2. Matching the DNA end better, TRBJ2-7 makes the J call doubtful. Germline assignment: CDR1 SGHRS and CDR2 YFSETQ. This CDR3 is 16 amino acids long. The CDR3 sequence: CASSLFGTSGPYEQYF. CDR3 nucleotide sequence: TGCGCCAGCAGCTTGTTCGGGACTAGCGGGCCCTACGAGCAGTACTTC.

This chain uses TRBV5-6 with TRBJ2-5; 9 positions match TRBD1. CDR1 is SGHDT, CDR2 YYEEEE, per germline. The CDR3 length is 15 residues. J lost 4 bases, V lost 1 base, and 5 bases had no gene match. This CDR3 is CASSLLGQGRETQYF. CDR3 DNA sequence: TGTGCCAGCAGCTTGTTAGGACAGGGGAGAGAGACCCAGTACTTC.

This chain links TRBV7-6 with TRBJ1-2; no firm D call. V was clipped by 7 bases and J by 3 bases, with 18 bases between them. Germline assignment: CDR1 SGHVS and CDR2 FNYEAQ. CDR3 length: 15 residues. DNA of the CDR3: TGTGCCAGCACCACAAAGGCGGGAACAGACTATGGCTACACCTTC. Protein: CASTTKAGTDYGYTF.

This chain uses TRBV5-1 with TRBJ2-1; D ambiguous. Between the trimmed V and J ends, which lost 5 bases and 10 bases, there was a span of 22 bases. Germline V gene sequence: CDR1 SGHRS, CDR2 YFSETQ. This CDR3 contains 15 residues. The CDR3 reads CASRGSSHPLEEQFF. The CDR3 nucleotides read TGCGCCAGCAGAGGCTCGAGCCACCCCCTGGAGGAGCAGTTCTTC. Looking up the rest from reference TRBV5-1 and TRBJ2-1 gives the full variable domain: KAGVTQTPRYLIKTRGQQVTLSCSPISGHRSVSWYQQTPGQGLQFLFEYFSETQRNKGNFPGRFSGRQFSNSRSEMNVSTLELGDSALYLCASRGSSHPLEEQFFGPGTRLTVL.

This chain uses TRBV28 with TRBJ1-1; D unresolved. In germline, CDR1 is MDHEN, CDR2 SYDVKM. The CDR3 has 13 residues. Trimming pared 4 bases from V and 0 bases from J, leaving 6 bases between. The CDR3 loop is CASSSRVNTEAFF. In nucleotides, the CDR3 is TGTGCCAGCAGTTCCCGGGTGAACACTGAAGCTTTCTTT.